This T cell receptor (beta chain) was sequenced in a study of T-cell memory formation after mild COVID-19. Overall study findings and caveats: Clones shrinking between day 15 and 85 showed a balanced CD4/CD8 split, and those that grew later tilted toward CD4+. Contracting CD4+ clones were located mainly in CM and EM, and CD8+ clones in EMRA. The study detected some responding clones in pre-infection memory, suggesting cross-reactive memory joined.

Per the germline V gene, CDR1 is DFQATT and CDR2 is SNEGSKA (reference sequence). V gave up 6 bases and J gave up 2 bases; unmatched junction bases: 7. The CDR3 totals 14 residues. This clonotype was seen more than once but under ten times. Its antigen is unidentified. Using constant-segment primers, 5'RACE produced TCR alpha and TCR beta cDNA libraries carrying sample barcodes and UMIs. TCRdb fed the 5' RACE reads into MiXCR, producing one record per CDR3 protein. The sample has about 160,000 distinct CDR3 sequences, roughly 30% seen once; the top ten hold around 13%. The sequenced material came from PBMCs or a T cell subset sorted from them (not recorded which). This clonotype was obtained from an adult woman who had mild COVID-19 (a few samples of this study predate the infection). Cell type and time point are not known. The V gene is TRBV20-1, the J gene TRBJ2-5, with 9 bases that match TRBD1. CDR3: CSASDRGGQETQYF. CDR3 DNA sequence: TGCAGTGCCTCAGACAGGGGGGGACAAGAGACCCAGTACTTC.